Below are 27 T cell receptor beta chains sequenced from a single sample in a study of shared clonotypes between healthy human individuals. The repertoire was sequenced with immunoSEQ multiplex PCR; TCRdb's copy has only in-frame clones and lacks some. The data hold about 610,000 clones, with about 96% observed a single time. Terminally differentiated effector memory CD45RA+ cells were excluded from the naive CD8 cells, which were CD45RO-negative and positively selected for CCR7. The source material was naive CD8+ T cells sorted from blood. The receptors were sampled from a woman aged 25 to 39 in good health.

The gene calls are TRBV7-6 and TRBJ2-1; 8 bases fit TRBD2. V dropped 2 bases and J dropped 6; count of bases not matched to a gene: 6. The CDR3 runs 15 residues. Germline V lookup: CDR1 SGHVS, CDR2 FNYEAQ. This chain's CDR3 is CASSLISGTGNEQFF. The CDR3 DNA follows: TGTGCCAGCAGCTTAATTAGCGGGACGGGCAATGAGCAGTTCTTC.

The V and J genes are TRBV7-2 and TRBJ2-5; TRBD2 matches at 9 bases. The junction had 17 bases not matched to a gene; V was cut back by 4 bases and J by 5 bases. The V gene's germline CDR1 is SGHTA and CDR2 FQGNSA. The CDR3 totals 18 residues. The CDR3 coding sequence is TGTGCCAGCAGCTCCCCGTCTGGCGGGAGGGTTAGCGGGGAGACCCAGTACTTC. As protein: CASSSPSGGRVSGETQYF.

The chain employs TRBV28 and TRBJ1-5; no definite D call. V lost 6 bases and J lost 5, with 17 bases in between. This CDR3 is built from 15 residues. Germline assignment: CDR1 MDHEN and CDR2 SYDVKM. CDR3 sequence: CASSLQLRLDQPQHF. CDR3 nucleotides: TGTGCCAGCAGCCTTCAGCTGAGACTAGATCAGCCCCAGCATTTT.

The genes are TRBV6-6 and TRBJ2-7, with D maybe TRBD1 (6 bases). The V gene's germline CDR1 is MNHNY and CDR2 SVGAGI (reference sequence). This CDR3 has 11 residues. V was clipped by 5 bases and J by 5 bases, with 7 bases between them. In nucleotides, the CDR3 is TGTGCCAGCAGTAACAGGGACGAGCAGTACTTC. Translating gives CASSNRDEQYF.

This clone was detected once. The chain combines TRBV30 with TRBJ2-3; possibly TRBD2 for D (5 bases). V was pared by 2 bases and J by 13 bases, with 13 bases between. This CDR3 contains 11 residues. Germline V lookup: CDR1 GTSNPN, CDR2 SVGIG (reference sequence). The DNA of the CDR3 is TGTGCCTGGAGTTATAGCGACCAGGAGTATTTT. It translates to CAWSYSDQEYF. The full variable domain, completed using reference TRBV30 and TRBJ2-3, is SQTIHQWPATLVQPVGSPLSLECTVEGTSNPNLYWYRQAAGRGLQLLFYSVGIGQISSEVPQNLSASRPQDRQFILSSKKLLLSDSGFYLCAWSYSDQEYFGPGTRLTVL.

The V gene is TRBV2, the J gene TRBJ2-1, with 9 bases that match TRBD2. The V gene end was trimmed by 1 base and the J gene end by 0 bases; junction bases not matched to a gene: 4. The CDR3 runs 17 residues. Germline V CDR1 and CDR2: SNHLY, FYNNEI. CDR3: CASSEEDSGSSYNEQFF. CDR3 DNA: TGTGCCAGCAGTGAAGAAGATAGCGGGAGCTCCTACAATGAGCAGTTCTTC. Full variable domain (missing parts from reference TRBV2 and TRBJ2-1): EPEVTQTPSHQVTQMGQEVILRCVPISNHLYFYWYRQILGQKVEFLVSFYNNEISEKSEIFDDQFSVERPDGSNFTLKIRSTKLEDSAMYFCASSEEDSGSSYNEQFFGPGTRLTVL.

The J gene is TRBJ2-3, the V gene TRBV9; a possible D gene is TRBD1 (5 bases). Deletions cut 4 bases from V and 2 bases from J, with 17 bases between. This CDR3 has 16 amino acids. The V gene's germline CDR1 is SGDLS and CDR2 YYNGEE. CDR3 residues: CASSPGRLLHTDTQYF. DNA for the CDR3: TGTGCCAGCAGCCCAGGGCGGCTACTTCACACAGATACGCAGTATTTT.

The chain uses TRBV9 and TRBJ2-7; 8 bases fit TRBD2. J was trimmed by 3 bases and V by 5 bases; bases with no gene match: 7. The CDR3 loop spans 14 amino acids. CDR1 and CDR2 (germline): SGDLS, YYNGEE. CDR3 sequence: CASSPTGGVYEQYF. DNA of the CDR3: TGTGCCAGCAGTCCCACGGGGGGGGTCTACGAGCAGTACTTC.

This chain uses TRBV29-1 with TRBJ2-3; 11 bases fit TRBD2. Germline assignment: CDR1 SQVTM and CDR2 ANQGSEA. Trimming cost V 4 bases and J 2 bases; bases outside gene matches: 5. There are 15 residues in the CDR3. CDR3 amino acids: CSVGRGLAVTDTQYF. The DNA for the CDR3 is TGCAGCGTTGGTCGGGGACTAGCGGTCACAGATACGCAGTATTTT.

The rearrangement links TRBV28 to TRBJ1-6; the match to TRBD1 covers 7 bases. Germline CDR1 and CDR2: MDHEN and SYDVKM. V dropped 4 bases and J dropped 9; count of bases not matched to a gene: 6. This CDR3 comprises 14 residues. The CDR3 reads CASSSGGLGSPLHF. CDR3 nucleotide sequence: TGTGCCAGCAGTTCAGGGGGGCTCGGTTCACCCCTCCACTTT. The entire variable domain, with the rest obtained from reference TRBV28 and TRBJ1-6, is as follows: DVKVTQSSRYLVKRTGEKVFLECVQDMDHENMFWYRQDPGLGLRLIYFSYDVKMKEKGDIPEGYSVSREKKERFSLILESASTNQTSMYLCASSSGGLGSPLHFGNGTRLTVT.

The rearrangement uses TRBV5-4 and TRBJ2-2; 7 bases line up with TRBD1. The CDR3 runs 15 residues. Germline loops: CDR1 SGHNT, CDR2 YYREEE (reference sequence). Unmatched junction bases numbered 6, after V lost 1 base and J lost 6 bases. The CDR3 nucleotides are TGTGCCAGCAGCTTGTGGGACAGCAGTCCCGGGGAGCTGTTTTTT. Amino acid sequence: CASSLWDSSPGELFF.

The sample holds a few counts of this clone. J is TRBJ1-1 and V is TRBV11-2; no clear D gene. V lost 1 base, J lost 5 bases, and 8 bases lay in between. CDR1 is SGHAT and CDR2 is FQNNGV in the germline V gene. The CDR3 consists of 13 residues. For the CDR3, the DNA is TGTGCCAGCAGCTTAGGAATAAGGACTGAAGCTTTCTTT. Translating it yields CASSLGIRTEAFF.

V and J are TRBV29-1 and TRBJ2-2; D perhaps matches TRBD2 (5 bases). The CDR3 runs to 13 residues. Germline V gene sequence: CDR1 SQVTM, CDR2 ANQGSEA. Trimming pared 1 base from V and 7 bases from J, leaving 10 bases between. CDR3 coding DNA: TGCAGCGTTGAAGTCGGGAAGGGCGGGGAGCTGTTTTTT. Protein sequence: CSVEVGKGGELFF.

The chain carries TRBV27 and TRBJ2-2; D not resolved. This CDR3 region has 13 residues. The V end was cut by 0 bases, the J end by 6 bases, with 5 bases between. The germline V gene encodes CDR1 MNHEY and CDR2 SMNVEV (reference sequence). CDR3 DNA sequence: TGTGCCAGCAGTTTATCGCTCGCCGGGGAGCTGTTTTTT. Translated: CASSLSLAGELFF.

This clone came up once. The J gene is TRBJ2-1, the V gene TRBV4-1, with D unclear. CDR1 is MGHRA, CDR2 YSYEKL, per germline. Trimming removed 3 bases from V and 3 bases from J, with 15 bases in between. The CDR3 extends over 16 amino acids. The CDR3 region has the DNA TGCGCCAGCAGCCAGCCCTACTCAGCCGACTACAATGAGCAGTTCTTC. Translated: CASSQPYSADYNEQFF.

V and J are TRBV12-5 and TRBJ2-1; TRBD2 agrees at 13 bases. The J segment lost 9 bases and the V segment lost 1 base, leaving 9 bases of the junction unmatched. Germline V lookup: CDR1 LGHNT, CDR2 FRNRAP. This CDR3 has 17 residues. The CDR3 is CASGLARTSGSVGEQFF. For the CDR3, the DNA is TGTGCTAGTGGTTTGGCAAGGACTAGCGGGAGTGTGGGTGAGCAGTTCTTC.

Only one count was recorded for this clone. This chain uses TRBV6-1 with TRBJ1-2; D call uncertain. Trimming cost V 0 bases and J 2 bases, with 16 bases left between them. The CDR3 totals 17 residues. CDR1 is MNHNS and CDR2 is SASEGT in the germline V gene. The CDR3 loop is CASSEASTLIFNYGYTF. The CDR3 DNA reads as TGTGCCAGCAGTGAAGCGTCAACCCTTATTTTCAACTATGGCTACACCTTC.

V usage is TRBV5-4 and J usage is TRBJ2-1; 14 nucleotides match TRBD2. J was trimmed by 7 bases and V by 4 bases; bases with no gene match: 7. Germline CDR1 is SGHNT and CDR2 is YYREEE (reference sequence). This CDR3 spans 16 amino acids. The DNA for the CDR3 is TGTGCCAGCAGCCTGCGACTAGCGGGAGGGGGAAATGAGCAGTTCTTC. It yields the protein CASSLRLAGGGNEQFF.

For the CDR3, the DNA is TGCGCCAGCAGCCAAGATCCCGGGACAGTGAGCACAGATACGCAGTATTTT. Translated, it gives CASSQDPGTVSTDTQYF. J is TRBJ2-3 and V is TRBV4-1; 7 nucleotides agree with TRBD1. Per the germline V gene, CDR1 is MGHRA and CDR2 is YSYEKL. The CDR3 is 17 amino acids. The J segment lost 0 bases and the V segment lost 0 bases, leaving 6 bases of the junction unmatched.

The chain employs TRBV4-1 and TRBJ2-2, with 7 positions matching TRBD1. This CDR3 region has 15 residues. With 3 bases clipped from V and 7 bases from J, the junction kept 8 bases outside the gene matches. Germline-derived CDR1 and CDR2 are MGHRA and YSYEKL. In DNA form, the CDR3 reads TGCGCCAGCAGCCATCTACAGGGGCCCAACGGGGAGCTGTTTTTT. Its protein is CASSHLQGPNGELFF.

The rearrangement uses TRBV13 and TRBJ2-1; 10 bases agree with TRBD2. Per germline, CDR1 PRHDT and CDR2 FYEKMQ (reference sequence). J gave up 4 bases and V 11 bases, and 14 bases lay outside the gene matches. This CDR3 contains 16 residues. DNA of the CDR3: TGTGCCGGAGGACAGCGGGAGGGCTCTCCTTACAATGAGCAGTTCTTC. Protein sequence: CAGGQREGSPYNEQFF.

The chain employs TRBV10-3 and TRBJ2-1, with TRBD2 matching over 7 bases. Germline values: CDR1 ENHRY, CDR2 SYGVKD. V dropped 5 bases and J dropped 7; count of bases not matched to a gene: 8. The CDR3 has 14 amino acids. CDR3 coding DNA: TGTGCCATCAGTAATCCGGGACTAAATAATGAGCAGTTCTTC. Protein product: CAISNPGLNNEQFF.

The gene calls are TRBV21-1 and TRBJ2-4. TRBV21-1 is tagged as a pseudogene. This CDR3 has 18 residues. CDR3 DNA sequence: TGTGCCAGCAGCCCCACCGGCACAACAACTCTAGCCAAAAACATTCAGTACTTC. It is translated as CASSPTGTTTLAKNIQYF.

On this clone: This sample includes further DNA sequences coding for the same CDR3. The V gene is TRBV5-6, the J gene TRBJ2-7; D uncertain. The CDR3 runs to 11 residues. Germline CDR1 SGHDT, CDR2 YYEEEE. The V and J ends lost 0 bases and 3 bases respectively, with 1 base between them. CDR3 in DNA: TGTGCCAGCAGCTTGGGCTACGAGCAGTACTTC. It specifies CASSLGYEQYF.

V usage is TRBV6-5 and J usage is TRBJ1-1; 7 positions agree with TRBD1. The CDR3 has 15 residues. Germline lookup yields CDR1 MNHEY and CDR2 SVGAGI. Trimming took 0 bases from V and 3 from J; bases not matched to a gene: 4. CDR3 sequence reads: CASSYSGTDYTEAFF. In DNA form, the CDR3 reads TGTGCCAGCAGTTACTCGGGGACAGATTACACTGAAGCTTTCTTT.

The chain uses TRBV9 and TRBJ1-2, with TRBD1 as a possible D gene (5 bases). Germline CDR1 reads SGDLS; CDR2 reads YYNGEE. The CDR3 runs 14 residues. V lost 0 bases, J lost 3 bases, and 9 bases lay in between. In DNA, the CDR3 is TGTGCCAGCAGCGTAGGGGACTGGGACTATGGCTACACCTTC. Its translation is CASSVGDWDYGYTF.

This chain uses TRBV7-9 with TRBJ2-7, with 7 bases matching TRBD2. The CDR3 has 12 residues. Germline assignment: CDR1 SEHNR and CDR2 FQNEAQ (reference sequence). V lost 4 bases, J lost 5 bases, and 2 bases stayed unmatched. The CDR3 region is CASSSTSHEQYF. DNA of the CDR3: TGTGCCAGCAGCTCGACTAGCCACGAGCAGTACTTC.